This passage covers 18 T cell receptor beta chains from one sample sequenced in a study of blood T cell repertoires in COVID-19. This table comes from immunoSEQ multiplex PCR, and its TCRdb copy is limited to in-frame clones, with some not included. The profile shows approximately 100,000 clones, more than 70% of them singletons. Input material: peripheral blood. These TCRs come from a human donor in a cohort sampled during active COVID-19.

The rearrangement links TRBV27 to TRBJ2-7; TRBD1 matches at 8 bases. The CDR3 length is 13 residues. The junction had 9 bases not matched to a gene; V was cut back by 10 bases and J by 4 bases. In germline, CDR1 is MNHEY, CDR2 SMNVEV (reference sequence). CDR3 protein: CATQDRERYEQYF. The CDR3 region has the DNA TGTGCCACCCAGGACAGGGAGCGTTACGAGCAGTACTTC.

This clone has a handful of counts. V is TRBV5-1 and J is TRBJ2-7, with no clear D. From germline, CDR1 is SGHRS and CDR2 YFSETQ. The length of the CDR3 is 12 residues. Trimming removed 0 bases from V and 7 bases from J, with 8 bases in between. CDR3 protein: CASSLAGFEQYF. The CDR3 nucleotides are TGCGCCAGCAGCTTGGCCGGTTTTGAGCAGTACTTC.

The chain uses TRBV5-6 and TRBJ2-5; D is perhaps TRBD1 (5 bases). Germline V gives CDR1 SGHDT, CDR2 YYEEEE. V gave up 2 bases and J gave up 5 bases, with 7 bases separating them. The CDR3 has 12 residues. CDR3 residues: CASSLGVETQYF. The CDR3 DNA is TGTGCCAGCAGCTTAGGGGTGGAGACCCAGTACTTC.

V usage is TRBV7-2 and J usage is TRBJ2-7; 9 positions match TRBD1. With 3 bases clipped from V and 7 bases from J, the junction kept 7 bases outside the gene matches. The CDR3 loop spans 14 amino acids. Germline CDR1 and CDR2: SGHTA and FQGNSA. The CDR3 DNA reads as TGTGCCAGCAGCTTTGGGACAGGGACGGGGGAGCAGTACTTC. This codes for CASSFGTGTGEQYF.

V and J are TRBV11-1 and TRBJ2-1, with D perhaps TRBD2 (6 bases). The V gene lost 5 bases and the J gene lost 0 bases, with 11 bases spanning the gap. The CDR3 has 15 amino acids. Germline lookup yields CDR1 SGHAT and CDR2 FQDESV (reference sequence). The CDR3 sequence is CASSLFSGSYNEQFF. The CDR3, as DNA: TGTGCCAGCAGCCTATTTAGCGGCTCCTACAATGAGCAGTTCTTC.

The rearrangement joins TRBV27 to TRBJ2-7; 8 nucleotides line up with TRBD2. The CDR3 consists of 14 residues. Germline V gene data show CDR1 as MNHEY and CDR2 as SMNVEV (reference sequence). V shed 5 bases, J shed 3 bases, and the junction held 6 bases outside the gene matches. The CDR3 sequence is CASSPGTSNYEQYF. DNA of the CDR3: TGTGCCAGCAGTCCCGGGACTAGTAACTACGAGCAGTACTTC.

The chain combines TRBV7-9 with TRBJ2-3; TRBD2 matches at 8 bases. The CDR3 sequence is 16 residues long. CDR1 and CDR2 from the germline V gene are SEHNR and FQNEAQ (reference sequence). V lost 1 base to trimming and J lost 0 bases; unmatched junction nucleotides: 3. In DNA, the CDR3 is TGTGCCAGCAGCTTAGGGGGCGGGGGGAGCACAGATACGCAGTATTTT. Translated: CASSLGGGGSTDTQYF.

This chain connects TRBV28 to TRBJ2-1, with 8 bases lining up with TRBD2. V trimming: 5 bases; J trimming: 5 bases; junction bases outside the gene matches: 5. This CDR3 has 14 amino acids. Germline assignment: CDR1 MDHEN and CDR2 SYDVKM. CDR3 region: CASSPRGGNNEQFF. The CDR3, as DNA: TGTGCCAGCAGTCCCCGGGGGGGTAACAATGAGCAGTTCTTC.

This chain joins TRBV4-3 and TRBJ2-3; tentatively, D is TRBD2 (6 bases). V lost 0 bases to trimming and J lost 1 base, with 14 bases between them. In germline, CDR1 is LGHNA, CDR2 YSLEER. CDR3 size: 17 residues. The DNA for the CDR3 is TGCGCCAGCAGCCAAGAGTATTCGGGGACTGGCACAGATACGCAGTATTTT. It encodes CASSQEYSGTGTDTQYF.

This chain links TRBV7-8 with TRBJ1-2; maybe TRBD1 (5 bases). V lost 2 bases and J lost 0, with 10 bases in between. The CDR3 has 15 amino acids. In germline, CDR1 is SGHVS, CDR2 FQNEAQ. In nucleotides, the CDR3 is TGTGCCAGCAGCTTATGGGGGGATCCTAACTATGGCTACACCTTC. Amino acid sequence: CASSLWGDPNYGYTF.

The chain uses TRBV6-5 and TRBJ1-1; D is perhaps TRBD1 (5 bases). Trimming pared 4 bases from V and 0 bases from J, leaving 6 bases between. Germline V gene lookup returns CDR1 MNHEY and CDR2 SVGAGI. The CDR3 is 13 amino acids. This chain's CDR3 is CASSWDLNTEAFF. CDR3 nucleotide sequence: TGTGCCAGCAGTTGGGACTTGAACACTGAAGCTTTCTTT.

The chain has TRBV9 and TRBJ2-1, with 10 bases lining up with TRBD1. V was pared by 4 bases and J by 4 bases, with 5 bases of the junction left unmatched. The CDR3 covers 15 residues. Germline CDR1 is SGDLS and CDR2 is YYNGEE. This chain's CDR3 is CASSNRQGAYNEQFF. The CDR3 nucleotides read TGTGCCAGCAGCAACAGACAGGGGGCATACAATGAGCAGTTCTTC.

The chain is built from TRBV4-3 and TRBJ2-7, with 11 bases that match TRBD1. Germline CDR1 and CDR2: LGHNA and YSLEER. CDR3 length: 14 amino acids. The trim removed 1 base at V and 6 bases at J, leaving 2 bases unmatched. CDR3 protein: CASSQVGTGGEQYF. The CDR3 DNA follows: TGCGCCAGCAGCCAAGTTGGGACAGGGGGCGAGCAGTACTTC.

The chain recombines TRBV25-1 with TRBJ2-4; 8 bases fit TRBD1. Trimming removed 8 bases from V and 11 bases from J; junction bases left unmatched: 8. The CDR3 runs 12 residues. Germline V gene data show CDR1 as MGHDK and CDR2 as SYGVNS. The CDR3, as DNA: TGTGCCAGCCGGGGGACAGGAGCTTTTCAGTACTTC. Translating gives CASRGTGAFQYF.

There are a few counts of this clone. This sequence joins TRBV7-9 and TRBJ2-2; D uncertain. Trimming removed 2 bases from V and 1 base from J, with 5 bases in between. Per germline, CDR1 SEHNR and CDR2 FQNEAQ (reference sequence). The CDR3 sequence is 14 residues long. Written as DNA, the CDR3 is TGTGCCAGCAGCTTATGGCAGAACACCGGGGAGCTGTTTTTT. This gives the protein CASSLWQNTGELFF.

This clone appeared a few times. CDR3 amino acids: CASSRLAGGELFF. CDR3 DNA sequence: TGTGCCAGCAGCCGACTAGCGGGCGGGGAGCTGTTTTTT. V and J are TRBV2 and TRBJ2-2; 10 bases are a match to TRBD2. This CDR3 comprises 13 residues. Germline loops: CDR1 SNHLY, CDR2 FYNNEI. V shed 6 bases, J shed 7 bases, and the junction held 2 bases outside the gene matches. Complete variable domain (other parts from reference TRBV2 and TRBJ2-2): EPEVTQTPSHQVTQMGQEVILRCVPISNHLYFYWYRQILGQKVEFLVSFYNNEISEKSEIFDDQFSVERPDGSNFTLKIRSTKLEDSAMYFCASSRLAGGELFFGEGSRLTVL.

This clone has a handful of counts. This sequence joins TRBV9 and TRBJ2-7, with a tentative D call TRBD2 (7 bases). The CDR3 consists of 17 residues. V was clipped by 4 bases and J by 1 base, with 21 bases between them. Germline CDR1 SGDLS, CDR2 YYNGEE. The CDR3 DNA follows: TGTGCCAGCAGCTCCCGAGGAAGCGGGACACGGTCCTACGAGCAGTACTTC. Its translation is CASSSRGSGTRSYEQYF. The complete variable domain, with remaining parts taken from reference TRBV9 and TRBJ2-7, reads DSGVTQTPKHLITATGQRVTLRCSPRSGDLSVYWYQQSLDQGLQFLIQYYNGEERAKGNILERFSAQQFPDLHSELNLSSLELGDSALYFCASSSRGSGTRSYEQYFGPGTRLTVT.

The rearrangement links TRBV5-1 to TRBJ2-5; TRBD2 matches at 9 bases. This CDR3 comprises 15 residues. Germline V gene lookup returns CDR1 SGHRS and CDR2 YFSETQ. J was trimmed by 7 bases and V by 1 base; bases with no gene match: 8. In DNA form, the CDR3 reads TGCGCCAGCAGCTTGACGCCTAGCGGGGTCGTGACCCAGTACTTC. The encoded protein is CASSLTPSGVVTQYF.